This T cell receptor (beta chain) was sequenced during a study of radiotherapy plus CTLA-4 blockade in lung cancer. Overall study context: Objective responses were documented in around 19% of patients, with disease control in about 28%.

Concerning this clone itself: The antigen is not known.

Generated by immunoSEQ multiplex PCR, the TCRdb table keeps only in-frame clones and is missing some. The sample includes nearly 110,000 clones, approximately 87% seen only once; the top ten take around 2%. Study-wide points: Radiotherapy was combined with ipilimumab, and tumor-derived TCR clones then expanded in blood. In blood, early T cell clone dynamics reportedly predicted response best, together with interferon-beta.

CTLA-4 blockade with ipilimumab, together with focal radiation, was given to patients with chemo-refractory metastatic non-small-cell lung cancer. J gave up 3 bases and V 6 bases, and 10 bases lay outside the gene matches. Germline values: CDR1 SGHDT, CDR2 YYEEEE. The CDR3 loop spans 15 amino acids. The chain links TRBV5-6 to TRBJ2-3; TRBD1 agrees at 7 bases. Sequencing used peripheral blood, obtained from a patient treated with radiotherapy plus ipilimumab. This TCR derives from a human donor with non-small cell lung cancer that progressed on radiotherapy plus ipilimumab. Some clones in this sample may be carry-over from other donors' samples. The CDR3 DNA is TGTGCCAGCACCCAGACAGGGCAAGTGACAGATACGCAGTATTTT. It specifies CASTQTGQVTDTQYF.